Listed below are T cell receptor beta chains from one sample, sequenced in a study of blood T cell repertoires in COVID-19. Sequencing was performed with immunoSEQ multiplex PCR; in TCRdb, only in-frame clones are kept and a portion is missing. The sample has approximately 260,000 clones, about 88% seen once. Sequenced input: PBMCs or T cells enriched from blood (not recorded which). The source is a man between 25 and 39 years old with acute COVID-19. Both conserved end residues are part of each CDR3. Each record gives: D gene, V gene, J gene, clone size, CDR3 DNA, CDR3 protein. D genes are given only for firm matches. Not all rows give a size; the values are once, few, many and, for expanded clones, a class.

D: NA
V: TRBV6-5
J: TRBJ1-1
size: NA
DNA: TGTGCCAGCACCGCAGGACACGAGCCTGAAGCTTTCTTT
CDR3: CASTAGHEPEAFF

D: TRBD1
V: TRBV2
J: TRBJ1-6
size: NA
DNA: TGTGCCCGACAGGACAGGGGAGGAAATTCACCCCTCCACTTT
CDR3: CARQDRGGNSPLHF

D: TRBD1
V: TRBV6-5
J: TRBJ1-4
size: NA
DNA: TGTGCCAGCAGTTTCCGGGACAGGGAAAAACTGTTTTTT
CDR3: CASSFRDREKLFF

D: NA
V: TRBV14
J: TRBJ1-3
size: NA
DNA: TGTGCCAGCAGCCGCCTCAGCGGATACGGAGGAAACACCATATATTTT
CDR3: CASSRLSGYGGNTIYF

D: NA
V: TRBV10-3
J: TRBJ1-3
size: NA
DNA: TGTGCCGCCGGGGCTCAGGGGTCTGGAAACACCATATATTTT
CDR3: CAAGAQGSGNTIYF

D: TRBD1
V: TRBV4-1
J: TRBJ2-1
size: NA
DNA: TGCGCCAGCAGCCAGATACAGGGGGCCTCTAATGAGCAGTTCTTC
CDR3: CASSQIQGASNEQFF

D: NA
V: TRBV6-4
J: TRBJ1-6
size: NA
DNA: TGTGCCAGCCGTGAGGGCAGCTCTAATTCACCCCTCCACTTT
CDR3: CASREGSSNSPLHF

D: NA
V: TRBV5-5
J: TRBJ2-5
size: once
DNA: TGTGCCAGCAGCGAATGGGGAGCCCCAAAGACCCAGTACTTC
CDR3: CASSEWGAPKTQYF

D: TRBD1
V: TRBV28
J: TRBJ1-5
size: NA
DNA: TGTGCCAGCAGTCGTTCTCGAGGGACAGGGATCATAAATTTT
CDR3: CASSRSRGTGIINF

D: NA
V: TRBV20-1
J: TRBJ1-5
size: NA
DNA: TGCAGTGCTAGTGTCGGCTCGGGGCAGCCCCAGCATTTT
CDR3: CSASVGSGQPQHF

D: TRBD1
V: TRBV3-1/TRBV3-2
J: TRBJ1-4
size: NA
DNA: TGTGCCAGCAGCCATTCTCGGACAGGTAACGAAAAACTGTTTTTT
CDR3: CASSHSRTGNEKLFF

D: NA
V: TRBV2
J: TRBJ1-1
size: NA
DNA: TGTGCCAGCAGTGACCGGGAGAACACTGAAGCTTTCTTT
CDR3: CASSDRENTEAFF

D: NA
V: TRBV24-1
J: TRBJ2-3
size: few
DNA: TGTGCCACCAGTGATTTTGGCGATACGCAGTATTTT
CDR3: CATSDFGDTQYF

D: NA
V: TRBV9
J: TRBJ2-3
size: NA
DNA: TGTGCCAGCAGCGTAGGGGACTCCACAGATACGCAGTATTTT
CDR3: CASSVGDSTDTQYF

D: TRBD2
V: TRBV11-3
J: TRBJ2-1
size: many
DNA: TGTGCCAGCAGCTTAGGGACTAGCGGATACCTTCTCAATGAGCAGTTCTTC
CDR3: CASSLGTSGYLLNEQFF

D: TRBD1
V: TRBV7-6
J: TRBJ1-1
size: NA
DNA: TGTGCCAGCAGCATAGGACAGGGGGAGAACACTGAAGCTTTCTTT
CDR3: CASSIGQGENTEAFF

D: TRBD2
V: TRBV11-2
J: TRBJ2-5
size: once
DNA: TGTGCCAGCAGCTCGACCGGGACTAGCCCCTTAAACCAGTACTTC
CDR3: CASSSTGTSPLNQYF

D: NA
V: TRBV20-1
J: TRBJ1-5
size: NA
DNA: TGCAGTGCTAGTACGGGGTTGAGTCAGCCCCAGCATTTT
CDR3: CSASTGLSQPQHF

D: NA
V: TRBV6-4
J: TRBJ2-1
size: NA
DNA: TGTGCCAGCCCCGTAAGACTAGCCTACAATGAGCAGTTCTTC
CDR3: CASPVRLAYNEQFF

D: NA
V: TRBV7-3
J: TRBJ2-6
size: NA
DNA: TGTGCCAGCCGAGCTGGAGGGGCTGGGGCCAACGTCCTGACTTTC
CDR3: CASRAGGAGANVLTF

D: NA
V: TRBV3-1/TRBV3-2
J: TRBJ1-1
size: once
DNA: TGTGCCAGCAGCCAAGATCCAACTGAAGCTTTCTTT
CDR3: CASSQDPTEAFF

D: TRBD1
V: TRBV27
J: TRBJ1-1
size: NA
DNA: TGTGCCAGCAGTCCTGTCGGGGTGGAGGGGGCTAAAACTGAAGCTTTCTTT
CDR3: CASSPVGVEGAKTEAFF

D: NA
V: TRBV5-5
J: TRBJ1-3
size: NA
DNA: TGTGCCAGCAGCTTGCTAGGGGTAAACTCTGGAAACACCATATATTTT
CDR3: CASSLLGVNSGNTIYF

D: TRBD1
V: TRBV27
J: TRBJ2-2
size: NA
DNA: TGTGCCAGCAGAAACCGACAGGGGCCCACCGGGGAGCTGTTTTTT
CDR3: CASRNRQGPTGELFF

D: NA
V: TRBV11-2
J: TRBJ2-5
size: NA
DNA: TGTGCCAGCAGCAAATCAGGGGATCAAGAGACCCAGTACTTC
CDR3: CASSKSGDQETQYF

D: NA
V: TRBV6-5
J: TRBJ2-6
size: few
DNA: TGTGCCAGCAGGGCAGGCCCCTCTGGGGCCAACGTCCTGACTTTC
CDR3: CASRAGPSGANVLTF

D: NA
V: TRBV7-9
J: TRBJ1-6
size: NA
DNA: TGTGCCAGCAGCTCGGCAGGATTTAATTCACCCCTCCACTTT
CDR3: CASSSAGFNSPLHF

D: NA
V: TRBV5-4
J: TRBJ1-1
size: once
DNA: TGTGCCAGCAGCTTGGTTCGGGGGGAAGCTTTCTTT
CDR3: CASSLVRGEAFF

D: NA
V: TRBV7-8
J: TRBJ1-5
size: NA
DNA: TGTGCCAGCAGCTTATACCGGTTAGGGGAAGCCCAGCATTTT
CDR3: CASSLYRLGEAQHF

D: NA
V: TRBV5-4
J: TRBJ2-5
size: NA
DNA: TGTGCCAGCAGCGTTGCAGGGTGGGAGACCCAGTACTTC
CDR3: CASSVAGWETQYF

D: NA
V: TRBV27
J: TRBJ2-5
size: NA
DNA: TGTGCCAGCAGCCTCAGGGGCATGTACCAAGAGACCCAGTACTTC
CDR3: CASSLRGMYQETQYF

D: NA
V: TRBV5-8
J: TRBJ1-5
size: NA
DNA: TGTGCCAGCAGCCGCGGACTGAAAAGTAGTCAGCCCCAGCATTTT
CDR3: CASSRGLKSSQPQHF

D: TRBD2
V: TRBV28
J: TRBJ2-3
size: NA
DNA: TGTGCCACAAGGACTAGCGGGGGGGCATATGTAAGAGATACGCAGTATTTT
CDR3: CATRTSGGAYVRDTQYF